One sample yielded the 17 T cell receptor beta chains listed below, sequenced in a study of cytomegalovirus exposure and HLA in healthy donors. The PCR made use of 60 Vbeta and 13 Jbeta primers. Repertoires were generated with immunoSEQ multiplex PCR, while TCRdb's copy carries only in-frame clones and drops some. The sample records around 150,000 clones, roughly 83% being singletons. Sequencing was performed on PBMCs. The receptor set was obtained from a human donor in good health.

The gene calls are TRBV4-1 and TRBJ1-2; tentatively, D is TRBD1 (5 bases). The CDR3 contains 17 residues. Germline CDR1 and CDR2: MGHRA and YSYEKL. With 6 bases removed from V and 4 bases from J, the gap between germline ends came to 24 bases. CDR3 amino acids: CASRRGGGANNFYGYTF. CDR3 DNA: TGCGCCAGCAGACGCGGGGGAGGGGCCAACAATTTCTATGGCTACACCTTC.

The chain couples TRBV7-9 to TRBJ1-2; 7 bases align to TRBD1. Germline CDR1 SEHNR, CDR2 FQNEAQ (reference sequence). The J segment lost 10 bases and the V segment lost 0 bases, leaving 2 bases of the junction unmatched. The CDR3 extends over 12 amino acids. CDR3 residues: CASSLAQGDYTF. CDR3 DNA: TGTGCCAGCAGCTTAGCGCAGGGGGACTACACCTTC. The whole variable domain, filled in from reference TRBV7-9 and TRBJ1-2, reads DTGVSQNPRHKITKRGQNVTFRCDPISEHNRLYWYRQTLGQGPEFLTYFQNEAQLEKSRLLSDRFSAERPKGSFSTLEIQRTEQGDSAMYLCASSLAQGDYTFGSGTRLTVV.

The chain joins TRBV5-1 to TRBJ2-3, with D possibly matching TRBD2 (5 bases). CDR1 is SGHRS and CDR2 is YFSETQ in the germline V gene. This CDR3 has 14 residues. Trimming left V 4 bases short and J 1 base short, with 10 bases between. The CDR3 loop reads CASSGSVGTDTQYF. DNA of the CDR3: TGCGCCAGCAGCGGTAGCGTTGGCACAGATACGCAGTATTTT.

V is TRBV28 and J is TRBJ2-5; the match to TRBD2 covers 11 bases. The CDR3 sequence is 15 residues long. The germline CDR1 and CDR2 sequences are MDHEN and SYDVKM. In DNA, the CDR3 is TGTGCAGCGACTCCGGGACTAGCGGCCCAAGAGACCCAGTACTTC. It translates to CAATPGLAAQETQYF.

The chain uses TRBV5-1 and TRBJ1-4; weak D call: TRBD1 (5 bases). Trimming removed 4 bases at V and 0 bases at J, with 13 bases between. The CDR3 is 16 residues long. Germline loops: CDR1 SGHRS, CDR2 YFSETQ. CDR3 loop: CASSTTFRATNEKLFF. CDR3 nucleotides: TGCGCCAGCAGCACGACCTTCAGGGCAACTAATGAAAAACTGTTTTTT.

The chain carries TRBV19 and TRBJ1-2; D is unclear. The CDR3 covers 11 residues. The V end was cut by 1 base, the J end by 6 bases, with 3 bases between. Germline lookup yields CDR1 LNHDA and CDR2 SQIVND (reference sequence). The CDR3 DNA is TGTGCCAGTAGTATAGGAGATGGCTACACCTTC. This encodes CASSIGDGYTF.

CDR3: CASNFRQNNSPLHF. CDR3 nucleotide sequence: TGTGCCAGCAATTTTAGACAGAACAATTCACCCCTCCACTTT. The V gene is TRBV28, the J gene TRBJ1-6; tentatively, D is TRBD1 (5 bases). The germline V gene has CDR1 MDHEN and CDR2 SYDVKM. The CDR3 extends over 14 amino acids. Trimming removed 7 bases from V and 7 bases from J, with 14 bases in between.

The chain links TRBV6-1 to TRBJ1-2; tentative D call: TRBD1 (6 bases). CDR1 and CDR2 from the germline V gene are MNHNS and SASEGT. The CDR3 has 12 amino acids. Trimming removed 8 bases from V and 3 bases from J, with 10 bases in between. The CDR3 DNA is TGTGCCAGCCCGGACAGATACTATGGCTACACCTTC. Its protein product is CASPDRYYGYTF.

This clone was observed once. The genes are TRBV2 and TRBJ2-3; 8 nucleotides line up with TRBD2. The CDR3 is 15 amino acids. V gave up 3 bases and J gave up 1 base; unmatched junction bases: 3. CDR1 is SNHLY and CDR2 is FYNNEI in the germline V gene. The chain's CDR3 is CASSEVRGGTDTQYF. The CDR3 DNA reads TGTGCCAGCAGTGAGGTGCGGGGGGGCACAGATACGCAGTATTTT. Full variable domain (outside the CDR3, taken from reference TRBV2 and TRBJ2-3): EPEVTQTPSHQVTQMGQEVILRCVPISNHLYFYWYRQILGQKVEFLVSFYNNEISEKSEIFDDQFSVERPDGSNFTLKIRSTKLEDSAMYFCASSEVRGGTDTQYFGPGTRLTVL.

The chain recombines TRBV12-5 with TRBJ1-1; D call uncertain. V lost 9 bases to trimming and J lost 0 bases, with 14 bases between them. This CDR3 comprises 14 residues. Germline lookup yields CDR1 LGHNT and CDR2 FRNRAP. The CDR3 loop is CASSLGRMNTEAFF. Here the CDR3 DNA reads TGTGCTAGCAGCCTGGGCAGGATGAACACTGAAGCTTTCTTT.

This clone was counted a single time. The chain links TRBV27 to TRBJ2-7; weak D call: TRBD2 (5 bases). CDR1 and CDR2 (germline): MNHEY, SMNVEV (reference sequence). The CDR3 spans 13 residues. V was shortened by 4 bases and J by 4 bases, with 11 bases between the two germline ends. The CDR3 region is CASSYRRGYEQYF. The CDR3 DNA sequence: TGTGCCAGCAGTTACAGAAGAGGGTACGAGCAGTACTTC.

The chain employs TRBV7-2 and TRBJ1-2; D unresolved. The CDR3 loop spans 12 amino acids. V was pared by 1 base and J by 5 bases, with 5 bases between. Germline assignment: CDR1 SGHTA and CDR2 FQGNSA. The CDR3 here is CASSLVSYGYTF. In DNA, the CDR3 is TGTGCCAGCAGCTTAGTCAGTTATGGCTACACCTTC.

For this clone: An end of the junction differs from the germline gene, which may be a read error. J is TRBJ2-2 and V is TRBV7-9, with D perhaps TRBD1 (5 bases). This CDR3 has 18 amino acids. Germline V gene data show CDR1 as SEHNR and CDR2 as FQNEAQ (reference sequence). CDR3 nucleotide sequence: TGTTCCAGCAGCTCAGTGTCCAGGGCCGGAATAATGGCCGGGGAGCTGTTTTTT. Its translation is CSSSSVSRAGIMAGELFF.

The chain employs TRBV7-8 and TRBJ1-3; TRBD1 aligns across 7 bases. Germline lookup yields CDR1 SGHVS and CDR2 FQNEAQ. The CDR3 runs to 16 residues. V lost 3 bases to trimming and J lost 4 bases; unmatched junction nucleotides: 9. Here the CDR3 reads CASSFQGETGGNTIYF. As DNA, the CDR3 is TGTGCCAGCAGCTTCCAAGGGGAGACAGGGGGAAACACCATATATTTT.

In DNA form, the CDR3 reads TGTGCCAGCAGCACGGACAGACTTCAAGAGACCCAGTACTTC. It translates to CASSTDRLQETQYF. This chain joins TRBV7-2 and TRBJ2-5; D perhaps matches TRBD1 (6 bases). The CDR3 is 14 residues long. CDR1 and CDR2 (germline): SGHTA, FQGNSA. V was pared by 5 bases and J by 2 bases, with 12 bases between.

V is TRBV5-4 and J is TRBJ1-2; D gene unclear. CDR1 is SGHNT and CDR2 is YYREEE in the germline V gene (reference sequence). The length of the CDR3 is 16 residues. Trimming cost V 5 bases and J 3 bases, with 20 bases left between them. CDR3 amino acids: CASSVGGKSDHYGYTF. The CDR3 region has the DNA TGTGCCAGCAGTGTTGGAGGGAAATCAGATCACTATGGCTACACCTTC.

The chain uses TRBV10-3 and TRBJ2-1, with 10 bases aligning to TRBD1. The germline CDR1 and CDR2 sequences are ENHRY and SYGVKD. This CDR3 comprises 13 residues. V gave up 9 bases and J gave up 3 bases; unmatched junction bases: 2. The CDR3 loop is CAMGTGVYNEQFF. In DNA, the CDR3 is TGTGCCATGGGGACAGGGGTCTACAATGAGCAGTTCTTC.